This passage covers 25 T cell receptor beta chains from one sample sequenced in a study of beta chain features in type 1 diabetes. Study conclusions and caveats: In all four CD4+ subsets, TCRB CDR3 length was significantly, moderately reduced in type 1 diabetes.

Their antigen targets remain unknown. Isolated RNA was reverse transcribed in full, so expressed TCRB transcripts were sequenced. Using immunoSEQ multiplex PCR, the repertoire was profiled, and TCRdb retains in-frame clones only, with some absent. The sample records some 240,000 clones, 16% being singletons. Sequencing input: naive CD4+ T cells from blood. The receptor source for this set is a man in his thirties or forties with type 1 diabetes.

This clone was seen a few times. The gene calls are TRBV7-9 and TRBJ2-1, with D possibly being TRBD1 or TRBD2 (5 bases each). CDR1 is SEHNR and CDR2 is FQNEAQ in the germline V gene (reference sequence). The ends were cut back, 4 bases at V and 13 bases at J, with 20 bases in the middle. The CDR3 runs 14 residues. The CDR3, as DNA: TGTGCCAGCAGCTCCACCGGGACCACCTTCTCCCAGTTCTTC. As protein: CASSSTGTTFSQFF.

The gene calls are TRBV15 and TRBJ2-2; 9 bases align to TRBD1. Per germline, CDR1 LNHNV and CDR2 YYDKDF (reference sequence). The CDR3 consists of 15 residues. Trimming cost V 3 bases and J 1 base; bases outside gene matches: 0. The DNA for the CDR3 is TGTGCCACCAGCAGGGGACAGGGGAACACCGGGGAGCTGTTTTTT. Translated: CATSRGQGNTGELFF.

The rearrangement uses TRBV29-1 and TRBJ2-7, with 14 bases that match TRBD2. The CDR3 length is 16 residues. Germline CDR1 and CDR2: SQVTM and ANQGSEA. J lost 3 bases, V lost 6 bases, and 10 bases had no gene match. The CDR3 sequence: CSVTGTSGSVIYEQYF. The CDR3 DNA reads as TGCAGCGTAACCGGGACTAGCGGGAGTGTTATCTACGAGCAGTACTTC.

There are a few counts of this clone. V and J are TRBV29-1 and TRBJ2-3, with a weak D call TRBD1 (6 bases). V lost 0 bases to trimming and J lost 1 base, with 11 bases between them. CDR3 size: 15 residues. The V gene's germline CDR1 is SQVTM and CDR2 ANQGSEA. CDR3 in amino acids: CSVEETRTGTDTQYF. In DNA, the CDR3 is TGCAGCGTTGAAGAGACGAGGACAGGCACAGATACGCAGTATTTT.

This clone was counted only a few times. DNA of the CDR3: TGTGCCACCAGCCTCAGAACCTCCAGGCCTATAGGCTACACCTTC. This encodes CATSLRTSRPIGYTF. This rearrangement joins TRBV15 to TRBJ1-2, with unresolved D. Trimming removed 5 bases at V and 8 bases at J, with 21 bases between. This CDR3 has 15 amino acids. CDR1 is LNHNV, CDR2 YYDKDF, per germline (reference sequence).

This clone was recorded only once. The chain employs TRBV29-1 and TRBJ2-6; D is undetermined. The CDR3 sequence is 14 residues long. Trimming took off 4 bases at V and 0 bases at J, with 7 bases between the two ends. Germline-derived CDR1 and CDR2 are SQVTM and ANQGSEA. In DNA, the CDR3 is TGCAGCGTTGTTGCGTCCTCTGGGGCCAACGTCCTGACTTTC. It specifies CSVVASSGANVLTF.

This clone turned up a few times. The rearrangement joins TRBV7-9 to TRBJ2-3, with D possibly called TRBD1 or TRBD2 (5 bases each). Germline V gene sequence: CDR1 SEHNR, CDR2 FQNEAQ (reference sequence). The CDR3 is 12 residues long. V was pared by 3 bases and J by 13 bases, with 14 bases between. CDR3 bases: TGTGCCAGCAGCTTGGGCCGGGACGGCGAGTATTTT. Its translation: CASSLGRDGEYF.

This clone was observed a few times. This chain links TRBV7-2 with TRBJ1-4; D is undetermined. Between the trimmed V and J ends, which lost 0 bases and 8 bases, there was a span of 7 bases. Germline lookup yields CDR1 SGHTA and CDR2 FQGNSA. This CDR3 comprises 13 residues. This CDR3 reads CASSLALREKLFF. Written as DNA, the CDR3 is TGTGCCAGCAGCTTAGCACTTCGGGAAAAACTGTTTTTT.

This clone has a handful of counts. The V and J genes are TRBV28 and TRBJ2-7; D unresolved. The CDR3 has 15 residues. Deletions cut 7 bases from V and 0 bases from J, with 16 bases between. Germline V CDR1 and CDR2: MDHEN, SYDVKM. CDR3: CASTSATISSYEQYF. CDR3 sequence (DNA): TGTGCCAGCACTTCCGCGACGATTAGCTCCTACGAGCAGTACTTC.

This clone was found a few times. The V call is TRBV29-1, the J call TRBJ1-1, with unresolved D. The V gene lost 3 bases and the J gene lost 3 bases, with 14 bases spanning the gap. CDR1 and CDR2 (germline): SQVTM, ANQGSEA. The CDR3 extends over 14 amino acids. The CDR3 here is CSVDLPGVHTEAFF. The CDR3, as DNA: TGCAGCGTTGACTTACCAGGCGTTCACACTGAAGCTTTCTTT.

The chain employs TRBV7-2 and TRBJ2-6; no clear D. The CDR3 has 15 amino acids. Trimming left V 5 bases short and J 1 base short, with 9 bases between. Germline-derived CDR1 and CDR2 are SGHTA and FQGNSA. This CDR3 reads CASSQRKSGANVLTF. The CDR3 DNA reads as TGTGCCAGCAGCCAGCGCAAATCTGGGGCCAACGTCCTGACTTTC.

V usage is TRBV28 and J usage is TRBJ2-7; 8 positions agree with TRBD1. Germline-derived CDR1 and CDR2 are MDHEN and SYDVKM. The CDR3 sequence is 15 residues long. V lost 6 bases and J lost 7; bases outside the gene matches: 14. In nucleotides, the CDR3 is TGTGCCAGCAGCTACGCGGACAGGGAATTGAGAGAGCAGTACTTC. Encoded protein: CASSYADRELREQYF.

This clone was detected only a few times. V usage is TRBV5-4 and J usage is TRBJ2-1, with 7 nucleotides matching TRBD2. The CDR3 sequence is 14 residues long. The germline gives CDR1 SGHNT, CDR2 YYREEE (reference sequence). Unmatched junction bases numbered 4, after V lost 0 bases and J lost 7 bases. The CDR3 DNA reads TGTGCCAGCAGCTTGGGACTAGCATCTAATGAGCAGTTCTTC. This sequence encodes CASSLGLASNEQFF.

This sequence joins TRBV4-1 and TRBJ1-1; 7 nucleotides align to TRBD1. The CDR3 sequence is 15 residues long. Germline CDR1 MGHRA, CDR2 YSYEKL. V shed 2 bases, J shed 4 bases, and the junction held 7 bases outside the gene matches. The CDR3 is CASSQHPTGPTEAFF. The CDR3 bases are TGCGCCAGCAGCCAACACCCGACAGGGCCCACTGAAGCTTTCTTT.

This chain links TRBV5-4 with TRBJ2-5, with unresolved D. The germline gives CDR1 SGHNT, CDR2 YYREEE (reference sequence). The length of the CDR3 is 12 residues. The germline V and J ends were trimmed by 3 bases and 5 bases, with 8 bases remaining between them. The CDR3 spells CASSSRDETQYF. DNA for the CDR3: TGTGCCAGCAGCTCCCGCGACGAGACCCAGTACTTC.

This clone has only a few counts. The chain links TRBV19 to TRBJ2-1; D is ambiguous. Trimming took off 0 bases at V and 4 bases at J, with 4 bases between the two ends. There are 13 residues in the CDR3. Looked up from germline, CDR1 is LNHDA and CDR2 is SQIVND (reference sequence). The CDR3 bases are TGTGCCAGTAGTATAGACCAGTACAATGAGCAGTTCTTC. This sequence encodes CASSIDQYNEQFF.

V usage is TRBV30 and J usage is TRBJ2-1; 11 nucleotides match TRBD2. CDR1 is GTSNPN and CDR2 is SVGIG in the germline V gene (reference sequence). The CDR3 totals 18 residues. The trim removed 5 bases at V and 2 bases at J, leaving 14 bases unmatched. CDR3 bases: TGTGCCTGGCAAAGCGGGCTAGCGGGAGGTATGACCTACAATGAGCAGTTCTTC. This codes for CAWQSGLAGGMTYNEQFF.

This clone was recorded a few times. The chain recombines TRBV15 with TRBJ2-5; 8 bases agree with TRBD1. Per the germline V gene, CDR1 is LNHNV and CDR2 is YYDKDF (reference sequence). V was clipped by 7 bases and J by 4 bases; unmatched bases: 11. The CDR3 consists of 15 residues. CDR3 nucleotides: TGTGCCACCACCCAGGGGGGCAGGGGGCGAGAGACCCAGTACTTC. It encodes CATTQGGRGRETQYF.

This chain connects TRBV21-1 to TRBJ2-7; the table names TRBD2, a call not compared with the DNA. TRBV21-1 is marked as a pseudogene. The CDR3 has 12 residues. The CDR3: CASSKRRREQYF. CDR3 sequence (DNA): TGTGCCAGCAGCAAGAGGAGGAGGGAGCAGTACTTC.

This clone was picked up a small number of times. As DNA, the CDR3 is TGTGCCAGCAGCGTAGGTAAAGCGGGAGGAGGCACCGGGGAGCTGTTTTTT. This sequence encodes CASSVGKAGGGTGELFF. The V and J genes are TRBV9 and TRBJ2-2, with TRBD2 matching 9 bases. CDR1 is SGDLS and CDR2 is YYNGEE in the germline V gene. The CDR3 contains 17 residues. V shed 0 bases, J shed 4 bases, and the junction held 7 bases outside the gene matches.

There are a few counts of this clone. The V call is TRBV25-1, the J call TRBJ1-5; possible D gene TRBD1, 6 bases. Germline CDR1 and CDR2: MGHDK and SYGVNS. V gave up 5 bases and J gave up 5 bases, with 16 bases separating them. CDR3 length: 15 amino acids. DNA of the CDR3: TGTGCCAGCAGTCCGGACAGTTCGAAAGATCAGCCCCAGCATTTT. It is translated as CASSPDSSKDQPQHF.

The chain is built from TRBV5-1 and TRBJ2-5; TRBD1 might be the D (6 bases). The CDR3 runs to 15 residues. Per the germline V gene, CDR1 is SGHRS and CDR2 is YFSETQ. Trimming left V 3 bases short and J 4 bases short, with 16 bases between. CDR3 nucleotides: TGCGCCAGCAGCTCCTTGGGGGCCTGGGGAGAGACCCAGTACTTC. Encoded protein: CASSSLGAWGETQYF.

Notes on this clone: This CDR3 is also generated by other DNA sequences in the sample. This chain joins TRBV9 and TRBJ2-7; D remains unclear. The CDR3 is 13 amino acids. From germline, CDR1 is SGDLS and CDR2 YYNGEE. V lost 3 bases to trimming and J lost 0 bases, with 7 bases between them. In nucleotides, the CDR3 is TGTGCCAGCAGCGGAAGGAGCTCCTACGAGCAGTACTTC. Translation gives CASSGRSSYEQYF.

The genes are TRBV29-1 and TRBJ1-2; the D is unclear. The CDR3 has 18 amino acids. The V and J ends lost 6 bases and 0 bases respectively, with 26 bases between them. From germline, CDR1 is SQVTM and CDR2 ANQGSEA. The CDR3 spells CSVSGEGPQIKANYGYTF. The CDR3 bases are TGCAGCGTCTCAGGAGAAGGGCCTCAAATTAAAGCTAACTATGGCTACACCTTC.

There are a few counts of this clone. The CDR3 spells CASSVDTGDRSYEQYF. DNA of the CDR3: TGTGCCAGCAGCGTAGACACGGGAGATCGCTCCTACGAGCAGTACTTC. This chain connects TRBV9 to TRBJ2-7, with a possible D match to TRBD2 (6 bases). The CDR3 is 16 residues long. V was pared by 0 bases and J by 0 bases, with 13 bases between. From germline, CDR1 is SGDLS and CDR2 YYNGEE.